The rows below give T cell receptor beta chains drawn from one sample of a study of T cells expressing NK-cell markers. TCRdb processed the 5' RACE reads again and assigns one entry to each CDR3 protein, with no DNA. Recorded here are 300,000 to 500,000 distinct CDR3 sequences; the top ten clones represent about 11%. Source material: blood T cells: a sorted CD56 or NKG2C T cell subset, CD4+ or CD8+ T cells, or bulk PBMC T cells (not recorded which). The source of these receptors is a woman between 45 and 60 years old in good health. Each CDR3 is given with its conserved first and last residue. Fields, in order: V gene, J gene, CDR3 protein.

v_gene: TRBV5-1; j_gene: TRBJ2-2; CDR3aa: CASSLETAFTGELFF
v_gene: TRBV7-8; j_gene: TRBJ2-3; CDR3aa: CASSSRDGRTDTQYF
v_gene: TRBV12-3/TRBV12-4; j_gene: TRBJ2-1; CDR3aa: CASSRTSGRLHGEQFF
v_gene: TRBV5-5; j_gene: TRBJ2-7; CDR3aa: CASSFTHPLDEQYF
v_gene: TRBV5-5; j_gene: TRBJ2-7; CDR3aa: CASSPPRAYEQYF
v_gene: TRBV20-1; j_gene: TRBJ2-1; CDR3aa: CSARKPGAGVVRNEQFF
v_gene: TRBV12-3/TRBV12-4; j_gene: TRBJ1-4; CDR3aa: CASSFLSGIGEKLFF
v_gene: TRBV24-1; j_gene: TRBJ2-2; CDR3aa: CATSDAGTPNTGELFF
v_gene: TRBV5-6; j_gene: TRBJ2-6; CDR3aa: CASSRTGTGANVLTF
v_gene: TRBV10-3; j_gene: TRBJ2-5; CDR3aa: CAIRTDQETQYF
v_gene: TRBV20-1; j_gene: TRBJ2-2; CDR3aa: CSASKSQFGPGELFF
v_gene: TRBV7-6; j_gene: TRBJ2-7; CDR3aa: CASTEREGSYEQYF
v_gene: TRBV19; j_gene: TRBJ2-1; CDR3aa: CASSPTSGVVWEQFF
v_gene: TRBV13; j_gene: TRBJ2-2; CDR3aa: CASSSQTGELFF
v_gene: TRBV12-3/TRBV12-4; j_gene: TRBJ2-3; CDR3aa: CASSRDRAQYF
v_gene: TRBV12-3/TRBV12-4; j_gene: TRBJ2-1; CDR3aa: CAIILRGRDSGNEQFF
v_gene: TRBV6-1; j_gene: TRBJ1-1; CDR3aa: CASTPGGYVTEAFF
v_gene: TRBV21-1; j_gene: TRBJ2-5; CDR3aa: CASSKEAPAYF
v_gene: TRBV20-1; j_gene: TRBJ2-3; CDR3aa: CSARVIDDEMADTQYF
v_gene: TRBV7-2; j_gene: TRBJ1-6; CDR3aa: CASSLLLDSPLHF
v_gene: TRBV6-2/TRBV6-3; j_gene: TRBJ1-1; CDR3aa: CASKGVGPHTEAFF
v_gene: TRBV5-1; j_gene: TRBJ2-2; CDR3aa: CASSFRDSSTGELFF
v_gene: TRBV12-3/TRBV12-4; j_gene: TRBJ2-3; CDR3aa: CASSSGRQTDTQYF
v_gene: TRBV6-8; j_gene: TRBJ2-2; CDR3aa: CASRLEIANTGELFF
v_gene: TRBV6-2/TRBV6-3; j_gene: TRBJ2-2; CDR3aa: CASSYSIAPEDPNTGELFF
v_gene: TRBV11-2; j_gene: TRBJ1-2; CDR3aa: CASSPLRDSSNYGYTF
v_gene: TRBV29-1; j_gene: TRBJ1-2; CDR3aa: CSVEAGDGGYTF
v_gene: TRBV19; j_gene: TRBJ2-1; CDR3aa: CASIGRQNEQFF
v_gene: TRBV24-1; j_gene: TRBJ2-5; CDR3aa: CATSDLSGVGETQYF
v_gene: TRBV12-3/TRBV12-4; j_gene: TRBJ1-3; CDR3aa: CASRPTTTSGNTIYF
v_gene: TRBV20-1; j_gene: TRBJ2-1; CDR3aa: CSANEWRGSSYNEQFF
v_gene: TRBV7-8; j_gene: TRBJ1-1; CDR3aa: CASSPGRDNTEAFF
v_gene: TRBV29-1; j_gene: TRBJ2-5; CDR3aa: CSASGGGGQETQYF
v_gene: TRBV11-2; j_gene: TRBJ2-1; CDR3aa: CASSLMGDRPHEQFF
v_gene: TRBV5-1; j_gene: TRBJ2-1; CDR3aa: CASSASGRWNNEQFF
v_gene: TRBV10-1; j_gene: TRBJ2-3; CDR3aa: CASSESWENTDTQYF
v_gene: TRBV6-5; j_gene: TRBJ2-1; CDR3aa: CASSPDGTDYNEQFF
v_gene: TRBV2; j_gene: TRBJ1-6; CDR3aa: CASSPTEPDGSPLHF
v_gene: TRBV12-3/TRBV12-4; j_gene: TRBJ2-2; CDR3aa: CASKWGLNTGELFF
v_gene: TRBV5-1; j_gene: TRBJ2-6; CDR3aa: CASSLETGSGANVLTF
v_gene: TRBV20-1; j_gene: TRBJ2-1; CDR3aa: CSARTPINYNEQFF